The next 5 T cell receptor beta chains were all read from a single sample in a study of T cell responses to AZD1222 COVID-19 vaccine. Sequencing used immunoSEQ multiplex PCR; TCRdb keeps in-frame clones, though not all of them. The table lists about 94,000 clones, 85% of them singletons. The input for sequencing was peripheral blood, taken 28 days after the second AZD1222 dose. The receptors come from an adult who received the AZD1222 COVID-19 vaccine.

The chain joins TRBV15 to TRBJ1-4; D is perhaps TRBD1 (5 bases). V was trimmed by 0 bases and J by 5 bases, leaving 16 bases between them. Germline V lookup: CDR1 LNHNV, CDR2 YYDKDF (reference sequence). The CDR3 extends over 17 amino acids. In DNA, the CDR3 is TGTGCCACCAGCAGAGACTCCTCCGGGACTGGAAATGAAAAACTGTTTTTT. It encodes CATSRDSSGTGNEKLFF.

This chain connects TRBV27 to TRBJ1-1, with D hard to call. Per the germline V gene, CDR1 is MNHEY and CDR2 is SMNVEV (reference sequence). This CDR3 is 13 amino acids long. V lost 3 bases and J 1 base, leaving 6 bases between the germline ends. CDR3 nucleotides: TGTGCCAGCAGTTTCCGACGGAACACTGAAGCTTTCTTT. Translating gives CASSFRRNTEAFF.

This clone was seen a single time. CDR3 sequence reads: CASRTYYEQYF. The CDR3 DNA follows: TGTGCCAGCAGAACATACTACGAGCAGTACTTC. This rearrangement joins TRBV28 to TRBJ2-7; D is undetermined. The CDR3 covers 11 residues. The V gene's germline CDR1 is MDHEN and CDR2 SYDVKM. V was shortened by 6 bases and J by 3 bases, with 6 bases between the two germline ends.

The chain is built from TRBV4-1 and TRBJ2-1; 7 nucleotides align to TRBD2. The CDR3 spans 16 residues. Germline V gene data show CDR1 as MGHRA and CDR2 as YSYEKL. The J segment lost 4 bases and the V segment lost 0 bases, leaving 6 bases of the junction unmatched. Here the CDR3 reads CASSQDRTREYNEQFF. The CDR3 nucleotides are TGCGCCAGCAGCCAAGACCGCACGCGGGAGTACAATGAGCAGTTCTTC.

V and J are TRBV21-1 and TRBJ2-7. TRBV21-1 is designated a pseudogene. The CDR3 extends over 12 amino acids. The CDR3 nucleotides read TGTGCCAGCAGCAATCGGATGGGTCCCAAGTACTTC. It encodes CASSNRMGPKYF.